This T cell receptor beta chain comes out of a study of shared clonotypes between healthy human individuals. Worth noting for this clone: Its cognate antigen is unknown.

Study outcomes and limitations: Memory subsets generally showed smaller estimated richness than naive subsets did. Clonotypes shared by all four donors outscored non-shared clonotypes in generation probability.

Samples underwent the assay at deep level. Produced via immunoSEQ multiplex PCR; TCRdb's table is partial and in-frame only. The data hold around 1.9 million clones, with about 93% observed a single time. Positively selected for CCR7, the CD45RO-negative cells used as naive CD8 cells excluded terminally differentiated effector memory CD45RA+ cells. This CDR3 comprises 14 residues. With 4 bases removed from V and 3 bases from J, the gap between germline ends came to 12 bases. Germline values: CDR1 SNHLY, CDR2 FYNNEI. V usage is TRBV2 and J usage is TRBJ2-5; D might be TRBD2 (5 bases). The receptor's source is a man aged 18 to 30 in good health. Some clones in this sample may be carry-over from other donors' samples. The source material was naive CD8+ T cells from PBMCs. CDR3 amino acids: CASSGASSEETQYF. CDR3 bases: TGTGCCAGCAGTGGGGCTAGCTCGGAAGAGACCCAGTACTTC.